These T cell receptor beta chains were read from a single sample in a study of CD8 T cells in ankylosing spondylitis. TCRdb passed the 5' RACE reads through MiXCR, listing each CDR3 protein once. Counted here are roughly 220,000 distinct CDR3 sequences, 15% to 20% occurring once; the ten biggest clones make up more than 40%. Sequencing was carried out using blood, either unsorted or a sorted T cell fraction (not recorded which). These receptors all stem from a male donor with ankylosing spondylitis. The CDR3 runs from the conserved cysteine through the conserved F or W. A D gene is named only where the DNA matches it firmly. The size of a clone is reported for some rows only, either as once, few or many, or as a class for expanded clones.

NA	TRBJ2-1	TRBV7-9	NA	TGTGCCAGCAGCTCCGCTCGGGACTTTCACTCCTACAATGAGCAGTTCTTC	CASSSARDFHSYNEQFF
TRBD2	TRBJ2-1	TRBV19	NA	TGTGCCAGTATCGGGACTAGCGGGAATAATGAGCAGTTCTTC	CASIGTSGNNEQFF
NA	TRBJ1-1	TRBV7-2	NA	TGTGCCAGCAACCTAGGGTGGGGTCTGAACACTGAAGCTTTCTTT	CASNLGWGLNTEAFF
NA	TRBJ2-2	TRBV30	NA	TGTGCCTGGGGGGATCCACTCAGGGAGTCCACCGGGGAGCTGTTTTTT	CAWGDPLRESTGELFF
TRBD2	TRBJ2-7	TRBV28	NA	TGTGCCAGCAACAACCGGGAGGTCGACTACGAGCAGTACTTC	CASNNREVDYEQYF
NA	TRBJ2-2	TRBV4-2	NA	TGTGCCAGCAGCCAAGATTTTGGCAGTACGAACACCGGGGAGCTGTTTTTT	CASSQDFGSTNTGELFF
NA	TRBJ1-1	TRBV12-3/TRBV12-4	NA	TGTGCCAGCAGCGGGGGTTCGGCTTTCTTT	CASSGGSAFF
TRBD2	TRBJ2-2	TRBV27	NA	TGTGCCAGCAGTTTATGGGCGGGAGTGGGCGGGGAGCTGTTTTTT	CASSLWAGVGGELFF
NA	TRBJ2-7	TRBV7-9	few	TGTGCCAGCAGCTTCCCAGGGAGTTACGAGCAGTACTTC	CASSFPGSYEQYF
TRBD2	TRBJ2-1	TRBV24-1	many	TGTGCCACCAGTGATTCTTTAGCGGGAGAAGTCTACAATGAGCAGTTCTTC	CATSDSLAGEVYNEQFF
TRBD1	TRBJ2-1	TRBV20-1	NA	TGCAGTGCTAAACAGGGGAGCTCCTACAATGAGCAGTTCTTC	CSAKQGSSYNEQFF
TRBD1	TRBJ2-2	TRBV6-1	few	TGTGCCAGCACTCCCGGACAGGGAGCGAACACCGGGGAGCTGTTTTTT	CASTPGQGANTGELFF
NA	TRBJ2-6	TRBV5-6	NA	TGTGCCAGCAGCTTGAGTGAGGAACCTGGGGCCAACGTCCTGACTTTC	CASSLSEEPGANVLTF
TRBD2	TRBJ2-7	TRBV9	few	TGTGCCAGCAGCGTAGGCGGGGGGAACCACGAGCAGTACTTC	CASSVGGGNHEQYF